The clone carrying this T cell receptor (beta chain) has at least ten counts. The CDR3 extends over 14 amino acids. J lost 6 bases, V lost 5 bases, and 2 bases had no gene match. The sample is drawn from a study of metastatic and nonmetastatic thyroid tumors. Thyroid surgery was performed in patients who had received no treatment beforehand. Source study methods: It was from CDR3 differences across clinicopathological groups that a distant-metastasis classifier for papillary thyroid cancer was built. MiXCR re-clonotyped the PCR reads for TCRdb. TCRdb assigned the V and J calls; the authors' analysis was not used. The sample holds tens of thousands of clones, approximately 9.9% seen once.

The genes are TRBV12-3 or TRBV12-4 and TRBJ2-1, with TRBD2 matching 12 bases. Sequences were obtained from blood. This TCR came from a female donor with papillary thyroid cancer or a benign thyroid nodule (not recorded which). Some clones in this sample may be carry-over from other donors' samples. CDR3 sequence reads: CASSGLAGINEQFF. In nucleotides, the CDR3 is TGTGCCAGCAGTGGACTAGCGGGAATCAATGAGCAGTTCTTC.